The clone carrying this T cell receptor beta chain was counted a few times. The target antigen is unknown. These data are taken from a study of cytomegalovirus exposure and HLA in healthy donors. The study's findings and limits: TCR beta chain V- and J-gene trimming was linked, in a later analysis, to a missense variant in DCLRE1C. Upon later analysis, HLA-associated TCR beta chains proved more clonally expanded than other, equally common chains. Most of the TCR beta V segments (in an earlier analysis) were productive either about 87% or about 30% of the time. Across donors, most TCRs were seen rarely, yet some public ones were widespread.

PCR was performed using 60 Vbeta and 13 Jbeta primers. TCRdb's table, derived via immunoSEQ multiplex PCR, lists solely in-frame clones and lacks some. The repertoire holds around 100,000 clones, with roughly three fifths as singletons. This receptor was identified in a man aged 25 to 40 in good health and CMV-seropositive. Specimen: PBMCs.

The CDR3 region has the DNA TGTGCCAGCAGCTTCATCTTCAACAGGGAGACCTACGAGCAGTACTTC. Protein: CASSFIFNRETYEQYF. This chain joins TRBV7-8 and TRBJ2-7, with D possibly being TRBD1 (6 bases). The ends were cut back, 3 bases at V and 2 bases at J, with 17 bases in the middle. Germline values: CDR1 SGHVS, CDR2 FQNEAQ. This CDR3 contains 16 residues.